The sequence of this TCR beta chain was determined in a study of shared clonotypes between healthy human individuals. CDR3 length equals 15 residues. V gave up 5 bases and J gave up 0 bases, with 14 bases separating them. The germline V gene has CDR1 MNHNS and CDR2 SASEGT. This clone was seen repeatedly, ten times or more. Assay: immunoSEQ multiplex PCR; the TCRdb copy retains only in-frame clones and omits some. The table has about half a million clones, 81% seen once. This chain uses TRBV6-1 with TRBJ2-7, with D perhaps given as TRBD1 or TRBD2 (6 bases each). This TCR came from a woman aged 40-49 years in good health. Some clones in this sample may be carry-over from other donors' samples. The sample was PBMCs. CDR3 DNA sequence: TGTGCCAGCAGTAGCGAGCCGGGGGCCTCCTACGAGCAGTACTTC. Residues: CASSSEPGASYEQYF.